This T cell receptor (beta chain) was identified in a study of graft-versus-host responses after intestinal transplantation. The overall study: All recipients got anti-thymocyte globulin induction, then tacrolimus and steroids for about three years. Notes on the study in general: After transplant, early declines in HvG clones were associated with peak levels of circulating GvH clones. Recipient marrow showed GvH clones, some seen first in ileum or blood.

The protocol was immunoSEQ multiplex PCR, while the TCRdb copy is restricted to in-frame clones and leaves out a portion. The table records some 70,000 clones, over 85% of them present only once. Bone marrow aspirates were taken post-transplant, from the posterior iliac crest or another site. The CDR3 totals 15 residues. The V gene's germline CDR1 is MGHRA and CDR2 YSYEKL. Trimming cost V 4 bases and J 0 bases, with 10 bases left between them. This clone was observed once. Its antigen is unidentified. The genes are TRBV4-1 and TRBJ2-1; D gene unclear. The starting material was bone marrow, obtained around 730 days after intestinal transplantation. This sequence originates from a human patient who received an intestinal transplant, so some T cells may come from the graft donor. The CDR3, as DNA: TGCGCCAGCAGCCCGATTTACCTCTCCTACAATGAGCAGTTCTTC. It is translated as CASSPIYLSYNEQFF.